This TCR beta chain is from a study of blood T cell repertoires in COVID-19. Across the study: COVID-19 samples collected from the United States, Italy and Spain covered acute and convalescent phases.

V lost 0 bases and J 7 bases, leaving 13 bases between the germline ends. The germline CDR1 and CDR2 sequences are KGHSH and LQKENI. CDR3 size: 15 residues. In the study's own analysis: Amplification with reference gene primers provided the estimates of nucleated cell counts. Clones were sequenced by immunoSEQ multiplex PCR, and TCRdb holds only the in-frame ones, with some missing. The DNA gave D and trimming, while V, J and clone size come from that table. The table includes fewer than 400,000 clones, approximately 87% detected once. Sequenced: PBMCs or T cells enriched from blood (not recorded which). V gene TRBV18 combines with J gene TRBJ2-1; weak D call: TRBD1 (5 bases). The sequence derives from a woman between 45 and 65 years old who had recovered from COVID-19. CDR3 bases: TGTGCCAGCTCACCACCTGGGGTCAGGGTGAATGAGCAGTTCTTC. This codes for CASSPPGVRVNEQFF.